These T cell receptor beta chains were read from a single sample in a study of blood T cell repertoires in COVID-19. Method: immunoSEQ multiplex PCR; TCRdb's copy keeps in-frame clones and lacks some. Of some 160,000 clones listed, around 84% are singletons. Sample: PBMCs or T cells enriched from blood (not recorded which). The receptors shown here come from a woman between 45 and 60 years old who had recovered from COVID-19. Both conserved end residues are part of each CDR3. Each record gives: V gene, clone size, D gene, J gene, CDR3 DNA, CDR3 protein. A D gene is named only where the DNA matches it firmly. Size is stated for part of the rows, as once, few or many counts, or as a class when the clone is expanded.

TRBV6-4	-	-	TRBJ2-2	TGTGCCAGCAGTGACTCCGGGTCGGCCACCGGGGAGCTGTTTTTT	CASSDSGSATGELFF
TRBV15	-	-	TRBJ1-5	TGTGCCACCAGCAGAGAACAGGCAGGATATAGCAATCAGCCCCAGCATTTT	CATSREQAGYSNQPQHF
TRBV18	-	TRBD2	TRBJ2-7	TGTGCCAGCTCACCAGATCGGCTAGCGGGGTTCTACGAGCAGTACTTC	CASSPDRLAGFYEQYF
TRBV4-3	-	-	TRBJ1-5	TGCGCCAGCAGCCAAGGGGAGATTAATCAGCCCCAGCATTTT	CASSQGEINQPQHF
TRBV7-6	many	-	TRBJ1-6	TGTGCCAGCAGCTTACAAGGGGGTGGTAATTCACCCCTCCACTTT	CASSLQGGGNSPLHF
TRBV6-5	-	TRBD1	TRBJ1-1	TGTGCCACCTGGGACAGGGGCGGCACTGAAGCTTTCTTT	CATWDRGGTEAFF
TRBV12-3/TRBV12-4	-	-	TRBJ1-2	TGTGCCAGCAGTGGGACTCCCTATGGCTACACCTTC	CASSGTPYGYTF
TRBV7-2	-	TRBD2	TRBJ2-3	TGTGCCAGCAGCGATCGGGGGGGGATAAGCACAGATACGCAGTATTTT	CASSDRGGISTDTQYF
TRBV2	-	-	TRBJ1-5	TGTGCCAGCACCACGGGACTTAGCAATCAGCCCCAGCATTTT	CASTTGLSNQPQHF
TRBV4-2	once	-	TRBJ2-1	TGTGCCAGCAGCCAAGGGAGCGGTTACAATGAGCAGTTCTTC	CASSQGSGYNEQFF
TRBV2	few	TRBD1	TRBJ2-7	TGTGCCAGCAGTCCGACAGGGGGACCCTACGAGCAGTACTTC	CASSPTGGPYEQYF
TRBV2	-	-	TRBJ1-2	TGTGCCAGCCTTTTGGAAGAGGGCAACTATGGCTACACCTTC	CASLLEEGNYGYTF
TRBV20-1	-	-	TRBJ1-1	TGCAGTGCCCCTCTTGGGGGGTCAGCTTTCTTT	CSAPLGGSAFF
TRBV24-1	-	-	TRBJ2-7	TGTGCCACCAGTGATCCGACAGGGACTTACTCCGAGCAGTACTTC	CATSDPTGTYSEQYF
TRBV3-1/TRBV3-2	-	-	TRBJ1-1	TGTGCCAGCAGCCATAACCAGGGGAACACTGAAGCTTTCTTT	CASSHNQGNTEAFF
TRBV28	-	-	TRBJ2-7	TGTGCCAGCAGTTTCAGCGGGCCCTACCCCTACGAGCAGTACTTC	CASSFSGPYPYEQYF
TRBV18	few	-	TRBJ1-2	TGTGCCAGCTCACCGCAGACAGACTATGGCTACACCTTC	CASSPQTDYGYTF
TRBV6-5	few	TRBD1	TRBJ2-7	TGTGCCAGCAGTTACCTTGGGACAGGCAGGGGCGAGCAGTACTTC	CASSYLGTGRGEQYF
TRBV6-5	-	-	TRBJ1-3	TGTGCCAGCAGCTCAATCGGAGGAGGAAACACCATATATTTT	CASSSIGGGNTIYF
TRBV5-1	-	-	TRBJ2-1	TGCGCCAGCAGCTTGGGGGGGACTCTCAATGAGCAGTTCTTC	CASSLGGTLNEQFF
TRBV10-3	-	-	TRBJ1-2	TGTGCCATCAGTGACTCCCTAGCGTCGGGAAGGGACCTCTATGGCTACACCTTC	CAISDSLASGRDLYGYTF
TRBV18	-	-	TRBJ2-1	TGTGCCAGCTCACCAACACCGAGGGTCGGGGAGCAGTTCTTC	CASSPTPRVGEQFF
TRBV7-2	-	TRBD1	TRBJ1-2	TGTGCCAGCAGCTTGGATTCAGGGGGCGGTCCGGATAACTATGGCTACACCTTC	CASSLDSGGGPDNYGYTF
TRBV24-1	-	TRBD2	TRBJ2-3	TGTGCCACCATGTCGGGAGGTGGTACAGATACGCAGTATTTT	CATMSGGGTDTQYF
TRBV4-2	-	-	TRBJ2-5	TGTGCCAGCAGCAACAGGCAGGGGGAGACCCAGTACTTC	CASSNRQGETQYF
TRBV7-2	-	-	TRBJ2-7	TGTGCCAGCAGCTTAGCGGGGGGTTTTTCCTACGAGCAGTACTTC	CASSLAGGFSYEQYF
TRBV4-3	-	TRBD2	TRBJ2-2	TGCGCCAGCAGCCAAGATTCGCGCCTAGCGGGTTCCACCGGGGAGCTGTTTTTT	CASSQDSRLAGSTGELFF
TRBV7-6	-	-	TRBJ2-1	TGTGCCAGCAGCTTATTGCCCTCCTTGAGAGATGAGCAGTTCTTC	CASSLLPSLRDEQFF
TRBV7-2	few	-	TRBJ2-1	TGTGCCAGCAGCGCGGACTATTATTACAATGAGCAGTTCTTC	CASSADYYYNEQFF
TRBV3-1/TRBV3-2	-	TRBD1	TRBJ1-1	TGTGCCAGCTCCGGGACAGGGGGCGCGGCGGCCTACACTGAAGCTTTCTTT	CASSGTGGAAAYTEAFF
TRBV10-3	few	-	TRBJ1-1	TGTGCCATCCGCCCACGGGAGGTCTCGAACACTGAAGCTTTCTTT	CAIRPREVSNTEAFF
TRBV5-5	-	TRBD1	TRBJ2-7	TGTGCCAGCAGCCTTGGTTTTCAGGGGGCCTACGAGCAGTACTTC	CASSLGFQGAYEQYF
TRBV6-5	-	-	TRBJ1-5	TGTGCCAGCAGAGGACACGACAATCAGCCCCAGCATTTT	CASRGHDNQPQHF
TRBV25-1	-	-	TRBJ2-1	TGTGCCAGCGCCCAAGTGGGGCAGCAGTTCTTC	CASAQVGQQFF
TRBV6-5	-	TRBD1	TRBJ1-4	TGTGCCAGCAGGGGACAGACACTCAATGAAAAACTGTTTTTT	CASRGQTLNEKLFF
TRBV28	-	-	TRBJ1-6	TGTGCCAGCAGTTTTAGTGGAGCGACGTATCGGAATTCACCCCTCCACTTT	CASSFSGATYRNSPLHF
TRBV14	-	-	TRBJ1-4	TGTGCCAGCAGCCAACGGGACCCGGGGGAGACTAATGAAAAACTGTTTTTT	CASSQRDPGETNEKLFF
TRBV7-2	-	-	TRBJ1-2	TGTGCCAGCAGCTTAAACGGGTGGATTGATGGCTACACCTTC	CASSLNGWIDGYTF
TRBV7-9	once	TRBD1	TRBJ1-2	TGTGCCAGCAGCTGGGGACAGGACTACTATGGCTACACCTTC	CASSWGQDYYGYTF
TRBV28	once	-	TRBJ1-2	TGTGCCAGCAGTTTGGCAGGGCCCGGCTACACCTTC	CASSLAGPGYTF
TRBV10-3	-	-	TRBJ1-2	TGTGCCATCAGTGACGACAGCTATGGCTACACCTTC	CAISDDSYGYTF
TRBV29-1	many	-	TRBJ1-2	TGCAGCGTTGTGGGGGGGGCGGGAGCTAACTATGGCTACACCTTC	CSVVGGAGANYGYTF
TRBV7-9	-	TRBD2	TRBJ2-5	TGTGCCAGCAGCCATACAAGGGCTAGCGGGAGCGGTTGGGAGACCCAGTACTTC	CASSHTRASGSGWETQYF
TRBV4-2	-	-	TRBJ1-2	TGTGCCAGCAGCCAAGATGGTAGGAAGGGGGTTGGCTACACCTTC	CASSQDGRKGVGYTF
TRBV19	-	-	TRBJ1-2	TGTGCCAGTAGTATTAGCTCTACCGGCTACACCTTC	CASSISSTGYTF
TRBV18	few	-	TRBJ1-3	TGTGCCAGCTCACCATCTAGAACCTCTGGAAACACCATATATTTT	CASSPSRTSGNTIYF
TRBV6-5	-	-	TRBJ2-5	TGTGCCAGCAGTTCCCGGACAGCCCAAGAGACCCAGTACTTC	CASSSRTAQETQYF
TRBV19	-	-	TRBJ1-2	TGTGCCAGTAGTATAGCGCAGGGTTTCTATGGCTACACCTTC	CASSIAQGFYGYTF
TRBV3-1/TRBV3-2	few	TRBD2	TRBJ2-5	TGTGCCCCCAGCCAAGGGCGGGGGGGGCAGACCCAGTACTTC	CAPSQGRGGQTQYF